This entry describes one T cell receptor (beta chain). Its antigen is not known. Just one base apart from a much larger clone, this may be a read error. A NOSPECS grade of at least 4, a Clinical Activity Score of at least 3 and duration under 3 months were recorded in ophthalmopathy patients. TCR beta CDR3 regions were amplified from RNA. RT-PCR in the first round (using the HTBI primer set) targeted the TCR CDR3. One entry per CDR3 protein results from TCRdb running MiXCR on the multiplex PCR reads. This table has 390,000 or so distinct CDR3 sequences, approximately 14% appearing once. The source of the sample is a study of T cells in Graves' hyperthyroidism and ophthalmopathy. Study results and limitations: Among clonotypes expanded in thyroid above 0.001, most were also found in blood.

The CDR3 has 13 amino acids. Germline CDR1 reads DFQATT; CDR2 reads SNEGSKA (reference sequence). The chain carries TRBV20-1 and TRBJ1-2, with D possibly being TRBD1 (6 bases). Sequenced sample: blood. The TCR originated in a man aged 18 to 29 with Graves' ophthalmopathy. CDR3 sequence: CSARMLAGDGYAF. In DNA, the CDR3 is TGCAGTGCTAGAATGTTGGCAGGGGATGGCTACGCCTTC.